These 14 T cell receptor beta chains share one sample of origin, sequenced in a study of vaccination effects on CD4 cells after COVID-19. Some clones are missing from TCRdb's copy, which holds only in-frame ones; the method was immunoSEQ multiplex PCR. The sample yields about 41,000 clones, 77% seen once. Expansion with viral peptide pools was applied to antigen-specific CD4+ T cells by the ViraFEST assay prior to sequencing. Following an approximately eleven-day culture, CD4+ T cells were purified. Nucleocapsid antibodies were negative in the vaccine recipients, who had never had SARS-CoV-2 infection. No antigen has been identified for these receptors. Sequencing used CD4+ T cells from PBMCs cultured with HCoV-NL63 spike peptides, obtained before COVID-19 vaccination. These TCRs come from a human donor who received a COVID-19 vaccine.

This chain connects TRBV4-1 to TRBJ2-1; TRBD2 might be the D (6 bases). The CDR3 covers 16 residues. The V end lost 4 bases, the J end lost 9 bases, and 22 bases lay between the germline ends. Germline CDR1 is MGHRA and CDR2 is YSYEKL. The CDR3 loop is CASSRLTSDYGGEQFF. For the CDR3, the DNA is TGCGCCAGCAGCCGATTGACTAGTGATTACGGAGGTGAGCAGTTCTTC.

This chain links TRBV5-1 with TRBJ2-7; no firm D call. V was pared by 4 bases and J by 4 bases, with 9 bases between. There are 12 residues in the CDR3. The germline V gene has CDR1 SGHRS and CDR2 YFSETQ. CDR3 sequence: CASSNSDYEQYV. The CDR3 nucleotides are TGCGCCAGCAGCAACAGCGATTACGAGCAGTACGTC.

The J gene is TRBJ2-2, the V gene TRBV5-6; D is uncertain. The length of the CDR3 is 12 residues. Germline loops: CDR1 SGHDT, CDR2 YYEEEE. Trimming took 1 base from V and 5 from J, leaving 3 bases between them. CDR3 loop: CASSLSTGELFF. The CDR3 DNA reads as TGTGCCAGCAGCTTGTCTACCGGGGAGCTGTTTTTT.

The rearrangement links TRBV2 to TRBJ2-7, with TRBD1 matching over 9 bases. V gave up 5 bases and J gave up 1 base; unmatched junction bases: 6. Looked up from germline, CDR1 is SNHLY and CDR2 is FYNNEI. CDR3 size: 15 residues. CDR3 nucleotides: TGTGCCAGCAGTCGATCCGGGACAGGGTCCTACGAGCAGTACGTC. It specifies CASSRSGTGSYEQYV.

The table lists this clone with a few counts. This rearrangement joins TRBV7-9 to TRBJ2-1, with D tentatively TRBD2 (6 bases). V lost 5 bases and J 6 bases, leaving 17 bases between the germline ends. CDR1 is SEHNR, CDR2 FQNEAQ, per germline (reference sequence). CDR3 length: 15 amino acids. This CDR3 reads CASSGGLRQPNEQFF. CDR3 nucleotide sequence: TGTGCCAGCAGCGGGGGACTTCGACAACCCAATGAGCAGTTCTTC.

The chain uses TRBV3-1 (or the pseudogene TRBV3-2) and TRBJ2-2; D possibly uses TRBD1 or TRBD2 (5 bases each). The V gene lost 3 bases and the J gene lost 5 bases, with 13 bases spanning the gap. The CDR3 covers 15 residues. Germline V CDR1 and CDR2: LGHDT, YNNKEL (reference sequence). The CDR3 here is CASSHTGTTTGELFF. CDR3 DNA sequence: TGTGCCAGCAGCCATACCGGGACGACTACCGGGGAGCTGTTTTTT.

The CDR3 region is CASSSQAGTLYNEQFF. The CDR3 DNA sequence: TGTGCCAGTAGTTCGCAAGCCGGGACTCTATACAATGAGCAGTTCTTC. The gene calls are TRBV19 and TRBJ2-1; D possibly corresponds to TRBD2 (6 bases). The V end lost 5 bases, the J end lost 4 bases, and 18 bases lay between the germline ends. The CDR3 runs 16 residues. The germline CDR1 and CDR2 sequences are LNHDA and SQIVND (reference sequence).

V and J are TRBV18 and TRBJ2-5, with 7 bases lining up with TRBD1. V dropped 2 bases and J dropped 4; count of bases not matched to a gene: 7. This CDR3 spans 15 amino acids. Germline loops: CDR1 KGHSH, CDR2 LQKENI. The CDR3 DNA follows: TGTGCCAGCTCACCAGACCAGGGGGTTCGAGAGACCCAGTACTTC. Encoded protein: CASSPDQGVRETQYF.

This chain joins TRBV7-8 and TRBJ2-5; D not resolved. The CDR3 has 13 residues. The germline V and J ends were trimmed by 6 bases and 0 bases, with 8 bases remaining between them. Germline CDR1 is SGHVS and CDR2 is FQNEAQ. The CDR3 nucleotides read TGTGCCAGCAGTCGTCGTCACCAAGAGACCCAGTACTTC. Translated, it gives CASSRRHQETQYF. Supplemented by reference TRBV7-8 and TRBJ2-5, the full variable domain reads GAGVSQSPRYKVAKRGQDVALRCDPISGHVSLFWYQQALGQGPEFLTYFQNEAQLDKSGLPSDRFFAERPEGSVSTLKIQRTQQEDSAVYLCASSRRHQETQYFGPGTRLLVL.

The genes are TRBV7-9 and TRBJ1-2, with 7 bases matching TRBD1. The CDR3 sequence is 13 residues long. The germline gives CDR1 SEHNR, CDR2 FQNEAQ (reference sequence). J lost 1 base, V lost 6 bases, and 2 bases had no gene match. In DNA, the CDR3 is TGTGCCAGCAGGTGGGACAGTAACTATGGCTACACCTTC. This gives the protein CASRWDSNYGYTF.

The V call is TRBV18, the J call TRBJ2-5, with TRBD2 as a possible D gene (5 bases). With 4 bases removed from V and 5 bases from J, the gap between germline ends came to 14 bases. The CDR3 is made up of 14 amino acids. Germline V gene sequence: CDR1 KGHSH, CDR2 LQKENI. The CDR3 loop is CASSRGRRIETQYF. The DNA for the CDR3 is TGTGCCAGCTCACGCGGGCGTCGGATTGAGACCCAGTACTTC.

The chain recombines TRBV5-1 with TRBJ1-2; 9 positions match TRBD1. The germline gives CDR1 SGHRS, CDR2 YFSETQ. Trimming cost V 3 bases and J 8 bases; bases outside gene matches: 11. This CDR3 comprises 15 residues. This CDR3 reads CASSWTPGQGVGYTF. The DNA for the CDR3 is TGCGCCAGCAGCTGGACCCCGGGACAGGGAGTGGGCTACACCTTC.

The chain is built from TRBV5-4 and TRBJ1-2; 7 bases align to TRBD1. Trimming removed 4 bases from V and 6 bases from J; junction bases left unmatched: 9. Germline CDR1 is SGHNT and CDR2 is YYREEE (reference sequence). CDR3 length: 14 residues. The CDR3 sequence: CASSRPQGDNGYTF. For the CDR3, the DNA is TGTGCCAGCAGCCGACCCCAGGGGGATAATGGCTACACCTTC. Based on the CDR3 plus reference TRBV5-4 and TRBJ1-2, the full variable domain is ETGVTQSPTHLIKTRGQQVTLRCSSQSGHNTVSWYQQALGQGPQFIFQYYREEENGRGNFPPRFSGLQFPNYSSELNVNALELDDSALYLCASSRPQGDNGYTFGSGTRLTVV.

This sequence joins TRBV5-1 and TRBJ2-5; D gene ambiguous. The CDR3 has 14 amino acids. CDR1 and CDR2 from the germline V gene are SGHRS and YFSETQ. Trimming stripped 0 bases from V and 2 bases from J, with 8 bases between. The CDR3 DNA is TGCGCCAGCAGCTTGGAGGCCAATCAAGAGACCCAGTACTTC. It is translated as CASSLEANQETQYF.